A selection of T cell receptor beta chains follows, all from one sample in a study of shared clonotypes between healthy human individuals. The data were produced by immunoSEQ multiplex PCR, yet TCRdb's version contains in-frame clones alone and is incomplete. The sample yields about 530,000 clones, less than 96% seen once. Sequences were obtained from naive CD4+ T cells sorted from blood. The receptors were sampled from a woman aged 25-40 years in good health. Each CDR3 is given with its conserved first and last residue. D genes are given only for firm matches. Not every row has a clone size; where given, it reads once, few, many or a size class.

J gene	V gene	clone size	D gene	CDR3 DNA	CDR3 protein
TRBJ1-2	TRBV5-4	.	TRBD1	TGTGCCAGCAGAAAAACCCAGGGGGCAAGGGGCTACACCTTC	CASRKTQGARGYTF
TRBJ2-2	TRBV30	.	.	TGTGCCTGGGCTCGGGAGTCCAACACCGGGGAGCTGTTTTTT	CAWARESNTGELFF
TRBJ2-7	TRBV20-1	.	.	TGCAGTGCTAGAGTCCGGGAGCAGTACTTC	CSARVREQYF
TRBJ2-7	TRBV7-8	.	.	TGTGCCAGCAGCCTGGGCCCTGCTGGGGGTTTAAAATACGAGCAGTACTTC	CASSLGPAGGLKYEQYF
TRBJ2-5	TRBV9	.	.	TGTGCCAGCAGCGTAGGCGTATTAAAAGAGACCCAGTACTTC	CASSVGVLKETQYF
TRBJ2-1	TRBV6-5	.	.	TGTGCCAGCAGACCCACTAGCCCACGGGAGCAGTTCTTC	CASRPTSPREQFF
TRBJ1-1	TRBV28	.	.	TGTGCCAGCAGTTTAAGAGTACGAATTGGGGAAGCTTTCTTT	CASSLRVRIGEAFF
TRBJ2-1	TRBV6-6	.	TRBD2	TGTGCCAGCAGTTACGGGAGGGCCTACAATGAGCAGTTCTTC	CASSYGRAYNEQFF
TRBJ2-3	TRBV7-9	.	TRBD1	TGTGCCAGCAGCGACCTTTTGGCCCCGGGACAGGGTTGGACAGATACGCAGTATTTT	CASSDLLAPGQGWTDTQYF
TRBJ1-1	TRBV28	.	.	TGTGCCAGCGGCCAGACAGTCCCAGGAGGAGCTTTCTTT	CASGQTVPGGAFF
TRBJ2-1	TRBV7-3	once	TRBD2	TGTGCCAGCAGCTTATTAGCGGGCTTATACAATGAGCAGTTCTTC	CASSLLAGLYNEQFF
TRBJ1-4	TRBV19	.	.	TGTGCCAGTAGAACAGGGCGGACTAATGAAAAACTGTTTTTT	CASRTGRTNEKLFF
TRBJ2-4	TRBV28	.	.	TGTGCCAGCACCCTAGGGGGTCTCAAAAACATTCAGTACTTC	CASTLGGLKNIQYF
TRBJ1-3	TRBV27	.	.	TGTGCCAGCAGTCCAATCACAGGCCACTCTGGAAACACCATATATTTT	CASSPITGHSGNTIYF
TRBJ1-4	TRBV7-9	.	.	TGTGCCAGCAGCCTTAAGACACCCGGTAGACTGTTTTTT	CASSLKTPGRLFF
TRBJ2-1	TRBV7-6	.	.	TGTGCCAGCACCGATTGGCTTAAGAGGGGTATTTCCTACAATGAGCAGTTCTTC	CASTDWLKRGISYNEQFF
TRBJ2-1	TRBV10-3	.	.	TGTGCCATCAGTGATTACAGGGCGGATGAGCAGTTCTTC	CAISDYRADEQFF
TRBJ1-1	TRBV28	.	.	TGTGCCAGCAGTCCGCCGGAGCGGCATGAAGCTTTCTTT	CASSPPERHEAFF
TRBJ1-3	TRBV4-1	.	.	TGCGCCAGCAGCCAAGATGGCCGAGTATACGGCCATGTTTACTCTGGAAACACCATATATTTT	CASSQDGRVYGHVYSGNTIYF
TRBJ1-3	TRBV27	.	.	TGTGCCAGCAGTTTTCAGCGGGGGGCTGGAAACACCATATATTTT	CASSFQRGAGNTIYF
TRBJ2-1	TRBV18	once	TRBD2	TGTGCCAGCTCACCACCGAACGGACTAGCGATATACAATGAGCAGTTCTTC	CASSPPNGLAIYNEQFF
TRBJ1-3	TRBV19	.	.	TGTGCCAGTAGTATAGAGCTGATGGACAGCCGGACTGGAAACACCATATATTTT	CASSIELMDSRTGNTIYF
TRBJ1-2	TRBV27	.	.	TGTGCCAGCGGGACCGGGAAAAATGGCTACACCTTC	CASGTGKNGYTF
TRBJ2-3	TRBV13	once	.	TGTGCCAGCAGCTTCCAGAAGAGCGTGAGCACAGATACGCAGTATTTT	CASSFQKSVSTDTQYF
TRBJ2-7	TRBV18	.	.	TGTGCCAGCTCACCGAAAGGCTACCCCTACGAGCAGTACTTC	CASSPKGYPYEQYF
TRBJ2-7	TRBV4-2	.	TRBD2	TGTGCCAGCAGCCAAGGGCTAGCGGGAGACGGGTACGAGCAGTACTTC	CASSQGLAGDGYEQYF
TRBJ2-5	TRBV6-6	.	.	TGTGCCAGCAGTTACGGTCCAGGGAATCAAGAGACCCAGTACTTC	CASSYGPGNQETQYF
TRBJ1-1	TRBV6-6	.	.	TGTGCCAGCAGTTACTCGAGTCTTGAAGCTTTCTTT	CASSYSSLEAFF
TRBJ2-6	TRBV19	.	.	TGTGCCAGTAGGAGGGACGGTAGCTCTGGGGCCAACGTCCTGACTTTC	CASRRDGSSGANVLTF
TRBJ1-2	TRBV28	.	.	TGTGCCAGCAGTTTATCTCCAGGGCTAGGCTACACCTTC	CASSLSPGLGYTF
TRBJ2-1	TRBV9	.	TRBD2	TGTGCCAGCAGCTCGGGACTAGAGAATGAGCAGTTCTTC	CASSSGLENEQFF
TRBJ2-7	TRBV28	.	.	TGTGCCAGCAGTTTAGGGGAGCTGAGCGAGCAGTACTTC	CASSLGELSEQYF
TRBJ2-5	TRBV7-9	.	.	TGTGCCAGCAGCAATAGCGGAGCGGGCGAGACCCAGTACTTC	CASSNSGAGETQYF
TRBJ2-1	TRBV11-2	.	TRBD1	TGTGCCAGCAGCTCCGGGACAGGGAGGGACAATGAGCAGTTCTTC	CASSSGTGRDNEQFF
TRBJ1-4	TRBV18	.	.	TGTGCCAGCTCACCGTACAGGGAGACTAATGAAAAACTGTTTTTT	CASSPYRETNEKLFF
TRBJ2-1	TRBV18	.	TRBD1	TGTGCCAGCTCACTTCAGGGGGACTCCTACAATGAGCAGTTCTTC	CASSLQGDSYNEQFF
TRBJ1-4	TRBV21-1	.	.	TGTGCCAGCAGCAAAGCAACCTCAGGGCATGAATGTGAAAAACTGTTTTTT	CASSKATSGHECEKLFF
TRBJ2-7	TRBV29-1	.	.	TGCAGCGTGGGGGCGGAAGGGACTTACACCTACGAGCAGTACTTC	CSVGAEGTYTYEQYF
TRBJ2-3	TRBV5-1	once	TRBD2	TGCGCCAGCAGCTTCTTACCCCGCGGGAGGACTAGCACAGATACGCAGTATTTT	CASSFLPRGRTSTDTQYF
TRBJ2-3	TRBV19	.	.	TGTGCCAGTAGTGTTAGCGGCACAGATACGCAGTATTTT	CASSVSGTDTQYF
TRBJ2-7	TRBV18	.	TRBD1	TGTGCCAGCTCACTGTCGCAAGGACAGGGCGTTCGCGAGCAGTACTTC	CASSLSQGQGVREQYF
TRBJ2-7	TRBV30	once	.	TGTGCCACCGGGACACTATACGAGCAGTACTTC	CATGTLYEQYF
TRBJ2-1	TRBV6-5	.	.	TGTGCCAGCAGTTTCCTACACCCCTATGATGAGCAGTTCTTC	CASSFLHPYDEQFF
TRBJ2-7	TRBV4-2	.	TRBD1	TGTGCCAGCAGCCAGGAACCGGGACAGGGCACCTTCGAGCAGTACTTC	CASSQEPGQGTFEQYF
TRBJ2-2	TRBV7-9	.	TRBD1	TGTGCCAGCAGCTGGACAGGGGGCGAGTTGGGTACCGGGGAGCTGTTTTTT	CASSWTGGELGTGELFF
TRBJ1-4	TRBV2	.	.	TGTGCCAGCAAATGGGTCGGCGAAAAACTGTTTTTT	CASKWVGEKLFF
TRBJ2-7	TRBV5-5	.	.	TGTGCCAGCAGCTTTTTTCACGAGCAGTACTTC	CASSFFHEQYF
TRBJ2-3	TRBV28	.	.	TGTGCCAGCAGTTTAGCTCCAGCGGGTAGCACAGATACGCAGTATTTT	CASSLAPAGSTDTQYF
TRBJ1-3	TRBV5-1	.	.	TGCGCCAGCAGCTTGGGGTCTTCTGGAAACACCATATATTTT	CASSLGSSGNTIYF
TRBJ2-3	TRBV5-1	.	TRBD2	TGCGCCAGCAGCAGAACCGGGACTAGCAGAGATACGCAGTATTTT	CASSRTGTSRDTQYF